A selection of T cell receptor beta chains follows, all from one sample in a study of shared T cell receptors in the human thymus. Clones were sequenced by immunoSEQ multiplex PCR, and TCRdb holds only the in-frame ones, with some missing. This table holds under 450,000 clones, about 95% found once. Source material: thymocytes. All receptors derive from a human donor. CDR3s leave out the opening cysteine and the closing phenylalanine or tryptophan.

v_gene	j_gene	CDR3aa
TRBV27	TRBJ2-3	ASSLSWRDSTDTQY
TRBV20-1	TRBJ2-3	SANTDTQY
TRBV19	TRBJ2-4	ARVRGPAKNIQY
TRBV4-2	TRBJ2-7	ASSQDKRDIPYEQY
TRBV6-1	TRBJ1-4	ASSDRDRAYFGLF
TRBV6-4	TRBJ2-7	ASSDTPGGGRTYEQY
TRBV6-1	TRBJ1-1	ASSESSAF
TRBV4-1	TRBJ1-2	ASSQENRGAAT
TRBV25-1	TRBJ1-6	ASSDPRTESPLH
TRBV27	TRBJ2-7	ASSKAGGSYEQY
TRBV10-3	TRBJ2-1	AIKLRNEQF